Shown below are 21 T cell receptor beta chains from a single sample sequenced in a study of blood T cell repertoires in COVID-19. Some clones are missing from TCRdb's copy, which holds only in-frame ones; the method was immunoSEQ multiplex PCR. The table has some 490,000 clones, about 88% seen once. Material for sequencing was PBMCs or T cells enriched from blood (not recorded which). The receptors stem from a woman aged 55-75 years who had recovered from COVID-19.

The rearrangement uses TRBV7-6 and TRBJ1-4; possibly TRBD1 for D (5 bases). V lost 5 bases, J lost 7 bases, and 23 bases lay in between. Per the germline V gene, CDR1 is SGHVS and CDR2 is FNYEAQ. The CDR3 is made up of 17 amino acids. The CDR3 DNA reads TGTGCCAGCAGCCCCGGCGCAGGGAAGGGTCTGAGTGAAAAACTGTTTTTT. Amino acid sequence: CASSPGAGKGLSEKLFF.

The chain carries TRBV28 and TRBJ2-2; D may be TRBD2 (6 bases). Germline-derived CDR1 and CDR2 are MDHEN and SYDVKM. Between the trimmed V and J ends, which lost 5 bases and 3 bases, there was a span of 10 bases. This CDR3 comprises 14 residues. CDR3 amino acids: CASSKRRDTGELFF. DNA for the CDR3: TGTGCCAGCAGTAAGAGGAGGGACACCGGGGAGCTGTTTTTT.

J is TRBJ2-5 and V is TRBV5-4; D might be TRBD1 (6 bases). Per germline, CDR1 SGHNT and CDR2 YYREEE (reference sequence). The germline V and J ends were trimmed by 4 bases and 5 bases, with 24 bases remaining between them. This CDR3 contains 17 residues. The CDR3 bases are TGTGCCAGCAGCCCTAAGGACAGAAAGAGAGTCGGGGAGACCCAGTACTTC. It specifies CASSPKDRKRVGETQYF.

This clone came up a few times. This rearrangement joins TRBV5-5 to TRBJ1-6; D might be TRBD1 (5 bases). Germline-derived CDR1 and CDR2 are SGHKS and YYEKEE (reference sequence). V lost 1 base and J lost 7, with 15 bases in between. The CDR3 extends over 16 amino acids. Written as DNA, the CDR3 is TGTGCCAGCAGCTTGTCGGCAGGGAAGTCGAATTCACCCCTCCACTTT. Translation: CASSLSAGKSNSPLHF.

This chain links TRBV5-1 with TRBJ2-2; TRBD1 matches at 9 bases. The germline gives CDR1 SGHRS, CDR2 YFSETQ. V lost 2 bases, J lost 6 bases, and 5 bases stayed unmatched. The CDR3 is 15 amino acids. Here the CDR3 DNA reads TGCGCCAGCAGCTTTACAGGGGGCGAGGCCGGGGAGCTGTTTTTT. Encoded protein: CASSFTGGEAGELFF.

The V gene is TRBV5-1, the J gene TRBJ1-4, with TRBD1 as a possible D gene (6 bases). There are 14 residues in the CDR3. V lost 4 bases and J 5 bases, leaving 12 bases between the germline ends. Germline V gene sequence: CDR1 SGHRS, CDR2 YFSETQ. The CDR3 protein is CASSNTGMNEKLFF. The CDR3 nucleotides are TGCGCCAGCAGCAATACAGGGATGAATGAAAAACTGTTTTTT. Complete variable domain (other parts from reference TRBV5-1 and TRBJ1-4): KAGVTQTPRYLIKTRGQQVTLSCSPISGHRSVSWYQQTPGQGLQFLFEYFSETQRNKGNFPGRFSGRQFSNSRSEMNVSTLELGDSALYLCASSNTGMNEKLFFGSGTQLSVL.

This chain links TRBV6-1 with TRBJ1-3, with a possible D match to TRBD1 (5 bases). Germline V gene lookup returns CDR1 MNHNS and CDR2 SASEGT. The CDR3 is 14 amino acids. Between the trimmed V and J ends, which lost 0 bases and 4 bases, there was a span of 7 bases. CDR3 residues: CASSEAGGGNTIYF. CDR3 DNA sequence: TGTGCCAGCAGTGAAGCCGGGGGAGGAAACACCATATATTTT.

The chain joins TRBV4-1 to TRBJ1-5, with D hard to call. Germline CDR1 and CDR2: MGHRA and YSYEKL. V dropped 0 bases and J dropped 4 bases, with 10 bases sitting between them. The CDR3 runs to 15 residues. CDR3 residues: CASSQDSGQNQPQHF. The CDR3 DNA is TGCGCCAGCAGCCAAGATAGTGGGCAGAATCAGCCCCAGCATTTT.

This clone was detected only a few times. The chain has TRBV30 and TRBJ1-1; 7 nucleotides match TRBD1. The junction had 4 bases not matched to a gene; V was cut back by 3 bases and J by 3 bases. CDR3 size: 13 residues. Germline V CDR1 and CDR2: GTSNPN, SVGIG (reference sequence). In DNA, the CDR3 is TGTGCCTGGAGGTCAGGGGGATACACTGAAGCTTTCTTT. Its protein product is CAWRSGGYTEAFF.

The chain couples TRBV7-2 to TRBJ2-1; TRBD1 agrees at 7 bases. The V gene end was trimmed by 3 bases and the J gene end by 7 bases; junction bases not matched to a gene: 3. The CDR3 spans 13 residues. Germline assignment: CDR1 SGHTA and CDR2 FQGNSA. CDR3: CASSFYRGNEQFF. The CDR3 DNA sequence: TGTGCCAGCAGCTTCTACAGGGGTAATGAGCAGTTCTTC.

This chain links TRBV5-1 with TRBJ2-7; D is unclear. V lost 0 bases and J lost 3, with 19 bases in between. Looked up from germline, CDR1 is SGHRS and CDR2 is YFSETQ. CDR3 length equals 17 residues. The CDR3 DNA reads TGCGCCAGCAGCTTGGCCTTTTTTATTAACAGCTTCTACGAGCAGTACGTC. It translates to CASSLAFFINSFYEQYV.

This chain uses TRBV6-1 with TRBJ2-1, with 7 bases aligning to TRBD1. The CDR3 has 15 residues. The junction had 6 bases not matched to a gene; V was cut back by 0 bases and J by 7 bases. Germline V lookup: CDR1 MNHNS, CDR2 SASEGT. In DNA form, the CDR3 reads TGTGCCAGCAGTGAAGCGAGGACAGGCGGGAATGAGCAGTTCTTC. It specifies CASSEARTGGNEQFF.

CDR3 nucleotide sequence: TGCGCCAGCAGCCAAGCTTACGGGGGGAGCAATCAGCCCCAGCATTTT. Protein product: CASSQAYGGSNQPQHF. This rearrangement joins TRBV4-1 to TRBJ1-5; tentative D call: TRBD1 (5 bases). This CDR3 is 16 amino acids long. CDR1 and CDR2 from the germline V gene are MGHRA and YSYEKL. V shed 1 base and J shed 1 base, with 11 bases lying between them.

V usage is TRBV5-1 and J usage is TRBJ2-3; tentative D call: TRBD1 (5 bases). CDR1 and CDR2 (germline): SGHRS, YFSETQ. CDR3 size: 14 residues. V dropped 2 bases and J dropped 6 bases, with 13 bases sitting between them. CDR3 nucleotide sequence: TGCGCCAGCAGCTTAAAGGGGCCCGGGGATACGCAGTATTTT. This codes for CASSLKGPGDTQYF. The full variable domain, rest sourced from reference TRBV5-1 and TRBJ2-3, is KAGVTQTPRYLIKTRGQQVTLSCSPISGHRSVSWYQQTPGQGLQFLFEYFSETQRNKGNFPGRFSGRQFSNSRSEMNVSTLELGDSALYLCASSLKGPGDTQYFGPGTRLTVL.

The CDR3 sequence: CASSTWAGEDTQYF. CDR3 coding DNA: TGTGCCAGCAGCACGTGGGCGGGGGAAGATACGCAGTATTTT. This rearrangement joins TRBV7-9 to TRBJ2-3, with TRBD2 matching over 7 bases. This CDR3 is 14 amino acids long. V lost 5 bases, J lost 5 bases, and 7 bases stayed unmatched. Germline CDR1 reads SEHNR; CDR2 reads FQNEAQ (reference sequence).

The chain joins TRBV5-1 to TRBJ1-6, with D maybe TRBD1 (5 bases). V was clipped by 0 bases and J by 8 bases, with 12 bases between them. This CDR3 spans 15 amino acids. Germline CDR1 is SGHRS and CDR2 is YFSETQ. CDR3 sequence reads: CASSLAGQGHSPLHF. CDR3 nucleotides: TGCGCCAGCAGCTTGGCCGGGCAGGGTCATTCACCCCTCCACTTT.

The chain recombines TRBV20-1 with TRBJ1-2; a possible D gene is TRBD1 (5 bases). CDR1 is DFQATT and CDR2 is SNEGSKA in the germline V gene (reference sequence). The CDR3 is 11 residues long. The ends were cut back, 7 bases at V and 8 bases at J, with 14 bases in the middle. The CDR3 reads CSVPRGGGYTF. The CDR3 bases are TGCAGTGTTCCGAGGGGAGGGGGCTACACCTTC.

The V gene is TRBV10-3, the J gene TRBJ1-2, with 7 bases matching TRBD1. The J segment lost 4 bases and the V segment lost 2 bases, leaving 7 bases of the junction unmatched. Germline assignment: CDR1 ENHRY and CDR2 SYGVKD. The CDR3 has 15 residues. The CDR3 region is CAISEDRDISYGYTF. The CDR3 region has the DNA TGTGCCATCAGTGAGGACAGGGATATCTCCTATGGCTACACCTTC.

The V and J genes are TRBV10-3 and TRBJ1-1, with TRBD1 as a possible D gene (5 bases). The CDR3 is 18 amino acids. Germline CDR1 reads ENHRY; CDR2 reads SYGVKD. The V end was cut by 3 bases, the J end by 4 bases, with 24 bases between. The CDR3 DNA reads TGTGCCATCAGTGAATTTTTGGCGGGGGTGGTAATAGGCACTGAAGCTTTCTTT. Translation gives CAISEFLAGVVIGTEAFF.

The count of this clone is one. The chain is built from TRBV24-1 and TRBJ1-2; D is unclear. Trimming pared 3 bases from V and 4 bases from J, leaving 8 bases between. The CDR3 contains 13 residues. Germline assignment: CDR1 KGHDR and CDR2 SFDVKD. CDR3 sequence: CATSDPDTYGYTF. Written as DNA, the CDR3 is TGTGCCACCAGTGATCCAGACACCTATGGCTACACCTTC.

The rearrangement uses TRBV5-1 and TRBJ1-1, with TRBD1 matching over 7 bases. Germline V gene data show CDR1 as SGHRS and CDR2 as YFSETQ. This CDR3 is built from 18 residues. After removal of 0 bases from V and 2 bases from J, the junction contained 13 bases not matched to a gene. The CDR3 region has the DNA TGCGCCAGCAGCTTGGCAATTGTGGGACAGAGTATCAACACTGAAGCTTTCTTT. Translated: CASSLAIVGQSINTEAFF.